The 18 T cell receptor beta chains listed next were all sequenced from one sample in a study of blood T cell repertoires in COVID-19. Clones were sequenced by immunoSEQ multiplex PCR, and TCRdb holds only the in-frame ones, with some missing. The repertoire holds hundreds of thousands of clones, with 88% as singletons. The specimen was peripheral blood. These receptors came from a woman under 40 with COVID-19, enrolled during active disease.

V is TRBV18 and J is TRBJ1-2, with 7 bases lining up with TRBD1. V was pared by 0 bases and J by 4 bases, with 5 bases of the junction left unmatched. The CDR3 length is 15 residues. Germline CDR1 reads KGHSH; CDR2 reads LQKENI. The DNA for the CDR3 is TGTGCCAGCTCACCACCGTCAGGGGGTATCTATGGCTACACCTTC. It codes for CASSPPSGGIYGYTF. The entire variable domain, with the rest obtained from reference TRBV18 and TRBJ1-2, is as follows: NAGVMQNPRHLVRRRGQEARLRCSPMKGHSHVYWYRQLPEEGLKFMVYLQKENIIDESGMPKERFSAEFPKEGPSILRIQQVVRGDSAAYFCASSPPSGGIYGYTFGSGTRLTVV.

The genes are TRBV18 and TRBJ1-1; 7 bases match TRBD1. The CDR3 consists of 15 residues. Germline CDR1 reads KGHSH; CDR2 reads LQKENI. V was pared by 5 bases and J by 1 base, with 7 bases of the junction left unmatched. The CDR3 region has the DNA TGTGCCAGCTCATCCACGACAGGGAGGAACACTGAAGCTTTCTTT. Protein product: CASSSTTGRNTEAFF.

This clone was recorded only once. The rearrangement links TRBV2 to TRBJ2-1, with 13 bases lining up with TRBD2. V shed 10 bases, J shed 5 bases, and the junction held 11 bases outside the gene matches. The CDR3 contains 16 residues. Germline CDR1 reads SNHLY; CDR2 reads FYNNEI. The CDR3 protein is CAILAGGPSGHNEQFF. DNA for the CDR3: TGTGCCATACTAGCGGGAGGGCCAAGCGGGCACAATGAGCAGTTCTTC. The variable domain in full, completed from reference TRBV2 and TRBJ2-1, reads EPEVTQTPSHQVTQMGQEVILRCVPISNHLYFYWYRQILGQKVEFLVSFYNNEISEKSEIFDDQFSVERPDGSNFTLKIRSTKLEDSAMYFCAILAGGPSGHNEQFFGPGTRLTVL.

This rearrangement joins TRBV11-3 to TRBJ2-5; 7 nucleotides line up with TRBD2. Germline lookup yields CDR1 SGHNT and CDR2 YENEEA. This CDR3 is built from 16 residues. With 5 bases clipped from V and 0 bases from J, the junction kept 9 bases outside the gene matches. CDR3 nucleotide sequence: TGTGCCAGCAGCCCCTGGGTTGGGGGGGACCAAGAGACCCAGTACTTC. Amino acid sequence: CASSPWVGGDQETQYF. Complete variable domain (other parts from reference TRBV11-3 and TRBJ2-5): EAGVVQSPRYKIIEKKQPVAFWCNPISGHNTLYWYLQNLGQGPELLIRYENEEAVDDSQLPKDRFSAERLKGVDSTLKIQPAELGDSAVYLCASSPWVGGDQETQYFGPGTRLLVL.

The chain recombines TRBV30 with TRBJ1-4; weak D call: TRBD1 (5 bases). CDR3 length: 13 residues. The germline V gene encodes CDR1 GTSNPN and CDR2 SVGIG (reference sequence). The V end lost 0 bases, the J end lost 10 bases, and 12 bases lay between the germline ends. CDR3 loop: CAWSVPGGGKLFF. CDR3 DNA sequence: TGTGCCTGGAGTGTACCCGGGGGAGGAAAACTGTTTTTT.

This CDR3 reads CSAKMGGSTEAFF. CDR3 nucleotides: TGCAGCGCCAAGATGGGGGGGAGCACTGAAGCTTTCTTT. The chain uses TRBV29-1 and TRBJ1-1, with TRBD1 as a possible D gene (5 bases). The CDR3 contains 13 residues. Germline V CDR1 and CDR2: SQVTM, ANQGSEA. V lost 7 bases to trimming and J lost 4 bases, with 16 bases between them. Complete variable domain (other parts from reference TRBV29-1 and TRBJ1-1): SAVISQKPSRDICQRGTSLTIQCQVDSQVTMMFWYRQQPGQSLTLIATANQGSEATYESGFVIDKFPISRPNLTFSTLTVSNMSPEDSSIYLCSAKMGGSTEAFFGQGTRLTVV.

The V call is TRBV19, the J call TRBJ1-1; TRBD1 aligns across 11 bases. With V trimmed by 1 base and J by 1 base, 8 bases remained unmatched. This CDR3 comprises 18 residues. From germline, CDR1 is LNHDA and CDR2 SQIVND (reference sequence). The DNA of the CDR3 is TGTGCCAGTAGTATAGTAACCCGGGACAGGGGGAAGAACACTGAAGCTTTCTTT. Protein: CASSIVTRDRGKNTEAFF.

The rearrangement uses TRBV10-2 and TRBJ2-7; 9 nucleotides line up with TRBD1. The CDR3 consists of 14 residues. Germline-derived CDR1 and CDR2 are WSHSY and SAAADI. V lost 6 bases and J lost 3; bases outside the gene matches: 6. CDR3 DNA sequence: TGCGCCAGCAGGATGGGACAGGGACACTACGAGCAGTACGTC. Residues: CASRMGQGHYEQYV.

The CDR3 region is CASSINSGSPYEQYF. The CDR3, as DNA: TGTGCCAGCAGCATAAATAGCGGATCACCCTACGAGCAGTACTTC. The chain combines TRBV7-6 with TRBJ2-7, with TRBD2 as a possible D gene (6 bases). The CDR3 loop spans 15 amino acids. Trimming removed 5 bases at V and 2 bases at J, with 16 bases between. Germline V gene lookup returns CDR1 SGHVS and CDR2 FNYEAQ.

The V and J genes are TRBV5-5 and TRBJ2-7; maybe TRBD2 (5 bases). In germline, CDR1 is SGHKS, CDR2 YYEKEE (reference sequence). The CDR3 is 14 residues long. V lost 2 bases and J 3 bases, leaving 12 bases between the germline ends. The CDR3 nucleotides are TGTGCCAGCAGCTTCAGGACTCGCGACTACGAGCAGTACTTC. Translating it yields CASSFRTRDYEQYF.

V usage is TRBV3-1 (or the pseudogene TRBV3-2) and J usage is TRBJ2-1; perhaps TRBD2 as D (6 bases). The CDR3 is made up of 15 amino acids. Trimming stripped 3 bases from V and 4 bases from J, with 13 bases between. The germline CDR1 and CDR2 sequences are LGHDT and YNNKEL (reference sequence). Here the CDR3 reads CASSQYSGAYNEQFF. The CDR3 DNA sequence: TGTGCCAGCAGCCAGTATAGCGGAGCTTACAATGAGCAGTTCTTC.

This clone was seen more than once but under ten times. The V and J genes are TRBV18 and TRBJ2-1, with 10 nucleotides matching TRBD2. CDR1 and CDR2 (germline): KGHSH, LQKENI. The ends lost 0 bases at V and 12 bases at J; junction bases unmatched: 11. This CDR3 is built from 16 residues. DNA for the CDR3: TGTGCCAGCTCACCACCTGAAAGCGGGAGGGCCTCCGGGCAGTTCTTC. Its translation: CASSPPESGRASGQFF.

The chain combines TRBV4-3 with TRBJ2-6, with a tentative D call TRBD2 (5 bases). V lost 0 bases and J lost 4, with 10 bases in between. The germline CDR1 and CDR2 sequences are LGHNA and YSLEER. CDR3 length: 16 residues. For the CDR3, the DNA is TGCGCCAGCAGCCAAGAGGGGAGCGCCGGGGCCAACGTCCTGACTTTC. This sequence encodes CASSQEGSAGANVLTF.

V is TRBV5-4 and J is TRBJ2-3, with TRBD2 matching 13 bases. Trimming removed 3 bases from V and 2 bases from J; junction bases left unmatched: 6. The germline V gene encodes CDR1 SGHNT and CDR2 YYREEE (reference sequence). The CDR3 covers 17 residues. This CDR3 reads CASSSGLAGFLTDTQYF. The CDR3, as DNA: TGTGCCAGCAGCTCGGGACTAGCGGGATTCCTCACAGATACGCAGTATTTT.

The gene calls are TRBV27 and TRBJ2-7; 7 bases are shared with TRBD2. Germline lookup yields CDR1 MNHEY and CDR2 SMNVEV (reference sequence). This CDR3 is built from 12 residues. V was clipped by 6 bases and J by 3 bases; unmatched bases: 2. CDR3: CASRGGGYEQYV. The CDR3 DNA sequence: TGTGCCAGCAGGGGCGGGGGCTACGAGCAGTACGTC.

The chain employs TRBV14 and TRBJ2-1; no clear D gene. The germline V gene has CDR1 SGHDN and CDR2 FVKESK. This CDR3 comprises 17 residues. V was shortened by 3 bases and J by 0 bases, with 15 bases between the two germline ends. Written as DNA, the CDR3 is TGTGCCAGCAGCCACCCGACTGCCTTTAGCTCCTACAATGAGCAGTTCTTC. It specifies CASSHPTAFSSYNEQFF.

The chain employs TRBV6-2 or TRBV6-3 and TRBJ1-2; maybe TRBD1 (5 bases). CDR3 length: 13 amino acids. Per germline, CDR1 MNHEY and CDR2 SVGEGT. V was cut by 6 bases and J by 4 bases, with 12 bases left in between. CDR3 sequence: CASSRRDSYGYTF. CDR3 bases: TGTGCCAGCAGCCGGAGGGACTCCTATGGCTACACCTTC.

The table lists this clone with a few counts. The chain combines TRBV5-1 with TRBJ1-3, with D perhaps matching TRBD1 (6 bases). The V gene's germline CDR1 is SGHRS and CDR2 YFSETQ. The CDR3 runs to 15 residues. Trimming left V 4 bases short and J 4 bases short, with 15 bases between. The CDR3 spells CASSPQAGVGNTIYF. DNA of the CDR3: TGCGCCAGCAGCCCACAGGCAGGGGTCGGAAACACCATATATTTT.